The source of this T cell receptor beta chain is a study of Graves' ophthalmopathy and Graves' hyperthyroidism. Germline CDR1 is SEHNR and CDR2 is FQNEAQ (reference sequence). V lost 2 bases and J 4 bases, leaving 15 bases between the germline ends. CDR3 length: 16 amino acids. This clonotype has at least ten counts. The study amplified TCR beta CDR3 regions using RNA transcripts. RT-PCR was first run with HTBI primers, then multiplex PCR in a second round. TCRdb processed the multiplex PCR reads anew with MiXCR; each CDR3 protein has one entry. The sample holds about 640,000 distinct CDR3 sequences, roughly two fifths seen once.

Source material: peripheral blood. This TCR derives from an adult man with Graves' ophthalmopathy. V is TRBV7-9 and J is TRBJ1-5; D call uncertain. Here the CDR3 reads CASSLSVRGRNQPQHF. The CDR3 DNA is TGTGCCAGCAGCTTATCCGTCCGAGGGAGAAATCAGCCCCAGCATTTT.